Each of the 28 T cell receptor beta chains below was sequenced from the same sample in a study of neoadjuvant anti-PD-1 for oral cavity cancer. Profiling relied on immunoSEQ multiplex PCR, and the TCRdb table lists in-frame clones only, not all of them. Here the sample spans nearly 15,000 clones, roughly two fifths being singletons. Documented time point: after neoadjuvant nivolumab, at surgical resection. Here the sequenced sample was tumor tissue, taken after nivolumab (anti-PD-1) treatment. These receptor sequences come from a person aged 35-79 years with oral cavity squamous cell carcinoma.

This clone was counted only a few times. The CDR3 spells CASSLGTGTRDTEAFF. The CDR3 DNA sequence: TGTGCCAGCAGCTTAGGGACAGGGACTAGGGACACTGAAGCTTTCTTT. This chain links TRBV13 with TRBJ1-1, with 7 bases matching TRBD1. Germline V gives CDR1 PRHDT, CDR2 FYEKMQ (reference sequence). J lost 3 bases, V lost 0 bases, and 7 bases had no gene match. CDR3 length: 16 residues. Full variable domain (rest looked up from reference TRBV13 and TRBJ1-1): AAGVIQSPRHLIKEKRETATLKCYPIPRHDTVYWYQQGPGQDPQFLISFYEKMQSDKGSIPDRFSAQQFSDYHSELNMSSLELGDSALYFCASSLGTGTRDTEAFFGQGTRLTVV.

The CDR3 DNA reads TGTGCCAGCAGCTTGGCGGCAGCCGGTCGGGAGCAGTACTTC. Its translation is CASSLAAAGREQYF. The chain uses TRBV5-6 and TRBJ2-7; D is ambiguous. This CDR3 is built from 14 residues. Germline lookup yields CDR1 SGHDT and CDR2 YYEEEE. V was trimmed by 0 bases and J by 7 bases, leaving 14 bases between them.

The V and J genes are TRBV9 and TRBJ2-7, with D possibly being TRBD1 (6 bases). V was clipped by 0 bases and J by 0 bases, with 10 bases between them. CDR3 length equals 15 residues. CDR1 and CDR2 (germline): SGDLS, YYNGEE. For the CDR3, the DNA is TGTGCCAGCAGCGTAGCAACAGGGACCTCCTACGAGCAGTACTTC. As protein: CASSVATGTSYEQYF.

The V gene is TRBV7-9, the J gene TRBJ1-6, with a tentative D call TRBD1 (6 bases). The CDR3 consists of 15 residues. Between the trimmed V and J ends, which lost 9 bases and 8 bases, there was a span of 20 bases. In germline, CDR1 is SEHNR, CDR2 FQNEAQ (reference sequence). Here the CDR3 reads CASTSVGGGHSPLHF. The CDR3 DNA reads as TGTGCCAGTACCTCCGTGGGGGGCGGTCATTCACCCCTCCACTTT.

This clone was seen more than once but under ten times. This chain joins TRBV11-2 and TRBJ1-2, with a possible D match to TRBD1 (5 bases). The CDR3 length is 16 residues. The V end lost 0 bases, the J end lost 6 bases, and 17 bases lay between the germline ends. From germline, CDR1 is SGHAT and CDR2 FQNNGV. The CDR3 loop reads CASSLEFLGANDGYTF. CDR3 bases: TGTGCCAGCAGCTTAGAATTCCTTGGGGCAAATGATGGCTACACCTTC. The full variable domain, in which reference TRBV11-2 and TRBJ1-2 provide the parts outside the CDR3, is EAGVAQSPRYKIIEKRQSVAFWCNPISGHATLYWYQQILGQGPKLLIQFQNNGVVDDSQLPKDRFSAERLKGVDSTLKIQPAKLEDSAVYLCASSLEFLGANDGYTFGSGTRLTVV.

CDR3 sequence (DNA): TGCAGTGCTGGAACCCAGGAGACCCAGTACTTC. This codes for CSAGTQETQYF. The rearrangement links TRBV20-1 to TRBJ2-5; no reliable D call. The V gene lost 5 bases and the J gene lost 5 bases, with 9 bases spanning the gap. The germline V gene encodes CDR1 DFQATT and CDR2 SNEGSKA (reference sequence). The CDR3 covers 11 residues.

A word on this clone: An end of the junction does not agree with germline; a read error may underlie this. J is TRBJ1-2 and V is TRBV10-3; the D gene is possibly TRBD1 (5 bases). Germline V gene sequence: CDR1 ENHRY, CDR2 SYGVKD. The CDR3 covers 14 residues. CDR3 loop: CASSEWAGRDGYTF. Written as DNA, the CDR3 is TGTGCCAGCAGTGAATGGGCAGGGAGAGATGGCTACACCTTC.

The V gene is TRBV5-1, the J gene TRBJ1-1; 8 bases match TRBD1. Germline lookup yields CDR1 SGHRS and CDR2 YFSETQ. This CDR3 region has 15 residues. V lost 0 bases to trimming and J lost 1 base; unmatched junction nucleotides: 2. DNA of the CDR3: TGCGCCAGCAGCTTGGAGGGACAGGAGAACACTGAAGCTTTCTTT. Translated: CASSLEGQENTEAFF.

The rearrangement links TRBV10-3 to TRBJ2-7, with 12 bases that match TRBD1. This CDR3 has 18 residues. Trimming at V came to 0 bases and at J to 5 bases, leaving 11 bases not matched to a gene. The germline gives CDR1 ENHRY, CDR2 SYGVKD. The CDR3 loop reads CAISESLWPGQGAHEQYF. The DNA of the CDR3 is TGTGCCATCAGTGAGTCGTTGTGGCCGGGACAGGGGGCCCACGAGCAGTACTTC.

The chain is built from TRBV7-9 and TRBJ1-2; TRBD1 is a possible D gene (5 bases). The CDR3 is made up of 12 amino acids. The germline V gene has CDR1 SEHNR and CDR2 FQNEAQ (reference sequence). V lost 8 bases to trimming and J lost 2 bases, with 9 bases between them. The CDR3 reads CASQGGNYGYTF. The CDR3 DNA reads TGTGCCAGCCAGGGTGGCAACTATGGCTACACCTTC.

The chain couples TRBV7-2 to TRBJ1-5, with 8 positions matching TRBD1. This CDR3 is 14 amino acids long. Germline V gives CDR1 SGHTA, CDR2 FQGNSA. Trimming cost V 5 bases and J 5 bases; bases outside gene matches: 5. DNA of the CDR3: TGTGCCAGCAGCCAAACGACAGGGGATCAGCCCCAGCATTTT. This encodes CASSQTTGDQPQHF.

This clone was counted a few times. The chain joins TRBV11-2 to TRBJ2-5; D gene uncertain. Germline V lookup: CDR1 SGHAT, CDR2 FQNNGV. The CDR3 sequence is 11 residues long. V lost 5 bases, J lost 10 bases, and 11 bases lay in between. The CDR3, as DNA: TGTGCCAGCAGCCCTCACTATGGCCAGTACTTC. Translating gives CASSPHYGQYF.

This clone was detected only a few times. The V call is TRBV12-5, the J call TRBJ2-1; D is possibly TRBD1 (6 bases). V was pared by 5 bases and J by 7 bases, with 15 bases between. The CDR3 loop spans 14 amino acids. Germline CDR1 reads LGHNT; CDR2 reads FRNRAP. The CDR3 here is CASGPTQGKNEQFF. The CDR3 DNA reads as TGTGCTAGTGGTCCTACTCAGGGGAAGAATGAGCAGTTCTTC. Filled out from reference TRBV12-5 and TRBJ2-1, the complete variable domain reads DARVTQTPRHKVTEMGQEVTMRCQPILGHNTVFWYRQTMMQGLELLAYFRNRAPLDDSGMPKDRFSAEMPDATLATLKIQPSEPRDSAVYFCASGPTQGKNEQFFGPGTRLTVL.

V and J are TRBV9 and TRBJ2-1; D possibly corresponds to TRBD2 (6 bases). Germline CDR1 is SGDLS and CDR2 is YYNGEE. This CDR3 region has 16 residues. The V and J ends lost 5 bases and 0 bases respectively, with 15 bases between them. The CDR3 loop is CASSTSLASSYNEQFF. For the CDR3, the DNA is TGTGCCAGCAGTACCTCTCTAGCGAGCTCCTACAATGAGCAGTTCTTC.

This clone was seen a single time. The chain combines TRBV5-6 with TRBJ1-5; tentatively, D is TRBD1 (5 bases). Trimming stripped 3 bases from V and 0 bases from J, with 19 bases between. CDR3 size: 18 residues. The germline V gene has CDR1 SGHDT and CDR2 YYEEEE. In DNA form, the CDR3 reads TGTGCCAGCAGCTCAGGTCAGGGCCGCCGAGTTAGCAATCAGCCCCAGCATTTT. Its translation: CASSSGQGRRVSNQPQHF.

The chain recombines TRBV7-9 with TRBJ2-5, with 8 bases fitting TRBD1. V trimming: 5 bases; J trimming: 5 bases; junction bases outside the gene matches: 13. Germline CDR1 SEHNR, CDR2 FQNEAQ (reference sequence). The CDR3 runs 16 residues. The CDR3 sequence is CASSLSGQGAKETQYF. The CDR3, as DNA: TGTGCCAGCAGCCTATCTGGGCAGGGGGCGAAGGAGACCCAGTACTTC.

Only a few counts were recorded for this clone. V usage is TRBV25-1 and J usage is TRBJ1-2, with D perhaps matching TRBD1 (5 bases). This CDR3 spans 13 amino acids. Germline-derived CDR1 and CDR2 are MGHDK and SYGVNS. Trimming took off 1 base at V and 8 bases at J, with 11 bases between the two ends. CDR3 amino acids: CASSESSRGGYTF. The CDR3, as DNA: TGTGCCAGCAGTGAATCCTCGAGGGGCGGCTACACCTTC.

The CDR3 is CASNLGDRVSQPQHF. The CDR3 DNA reads TGTGCCAGCAACCTGGGGGACAGGGTGTCACAGCCCCAGCATTTT. The chain is built from TRBV7-2 and TRBJ1-5, with TRBD1 identical over 9 bases. This CDR3 has 15 residues. The trim removed 7 bases at V and 7 bases at J, leaving 11 bases unmatched. Germline values: CDR1 SGHTA, CDR2 FQGNSA.

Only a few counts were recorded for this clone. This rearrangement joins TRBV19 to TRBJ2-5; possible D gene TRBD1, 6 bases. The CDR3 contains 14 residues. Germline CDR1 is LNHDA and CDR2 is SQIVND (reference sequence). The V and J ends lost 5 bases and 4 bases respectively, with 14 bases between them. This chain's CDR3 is CASSATGSPETQYF. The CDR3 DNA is TGTGCCAGTAGTGCGACAGGAAGCCCAGAGACCCAGTACTTC. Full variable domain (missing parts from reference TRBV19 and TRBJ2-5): DGGITQSPKYLFRKEGQNVTLSCEQNLNHDAMYWYRQDPGQGLRLIYYSQIVNDFQKGDIAEGYSVSREKKESFPLTVTSAQKNPTAFYLCASSATGSPETQYFGPGTRLLVL.

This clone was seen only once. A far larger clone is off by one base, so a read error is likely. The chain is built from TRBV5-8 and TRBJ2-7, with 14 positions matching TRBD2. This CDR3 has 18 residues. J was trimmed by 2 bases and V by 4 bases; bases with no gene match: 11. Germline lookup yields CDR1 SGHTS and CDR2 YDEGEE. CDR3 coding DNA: TGTGCCAGCAGCCAGATGACTAGCGGGGGGGCGAAAGCCTACGAGCAGTACTTC. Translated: CASSQMTSGGAKAYEQYF.

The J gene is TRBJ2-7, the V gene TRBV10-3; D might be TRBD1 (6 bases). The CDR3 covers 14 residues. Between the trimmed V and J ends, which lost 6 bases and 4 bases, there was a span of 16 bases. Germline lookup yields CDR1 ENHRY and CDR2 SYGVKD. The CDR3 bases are TGTGCCATCAGCTTACAGGGCCCTGGGTACGAGCAGTACTTC. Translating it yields CAISLQGPGYEQYF.

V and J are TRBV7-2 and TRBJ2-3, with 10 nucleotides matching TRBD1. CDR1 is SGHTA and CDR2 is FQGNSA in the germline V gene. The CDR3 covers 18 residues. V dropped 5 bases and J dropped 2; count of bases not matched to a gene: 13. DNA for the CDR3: TGTGCCAGCAGCCGAGCTTACGGGACAGGGGAAATCACAGATACGCAGTATTTT. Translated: CASSRAYGTGEITDTQYF.

The CDR3 region has the DNA TGCGCCAGCAGCTTGGACAGGTACGAGCAGTACTTC. It yields the protein CASSLDRYEQYF. V gene TRBV5-1 combines with J gene TRBJ2-7; possibly TRBD1 for D (5 bases). CDR3 length equals 12 residues. Trimming left V 0 bases short and J 4 bases short, with 5 bases between. Germline V gene lookup returns CDR1 SGHRS and CDR2 YFSETQ.

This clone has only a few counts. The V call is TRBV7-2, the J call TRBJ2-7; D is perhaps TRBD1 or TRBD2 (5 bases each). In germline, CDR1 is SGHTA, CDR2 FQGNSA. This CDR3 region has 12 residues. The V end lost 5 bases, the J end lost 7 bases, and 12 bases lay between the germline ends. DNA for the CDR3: TGTGCCAGCAGCCCCCGGGACCTGGAGCAGTACTTC. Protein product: CASSPRDLEQYF.

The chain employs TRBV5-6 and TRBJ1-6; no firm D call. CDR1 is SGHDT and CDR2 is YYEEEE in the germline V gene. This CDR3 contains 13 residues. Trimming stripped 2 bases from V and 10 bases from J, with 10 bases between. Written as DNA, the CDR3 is TGTGCCAGCAGCTTAAGCGGGGTATCACCCCTCCACTTT. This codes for CASSLSGVSPLHF.

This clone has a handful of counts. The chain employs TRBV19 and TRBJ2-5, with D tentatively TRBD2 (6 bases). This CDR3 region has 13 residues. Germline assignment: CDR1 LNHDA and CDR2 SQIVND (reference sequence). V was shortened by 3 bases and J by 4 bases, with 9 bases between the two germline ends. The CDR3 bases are TGTGCCAGTAGTATTTGGGGAGGAGAGACCCAGTACTTC. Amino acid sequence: CASSIWGGETQYF.

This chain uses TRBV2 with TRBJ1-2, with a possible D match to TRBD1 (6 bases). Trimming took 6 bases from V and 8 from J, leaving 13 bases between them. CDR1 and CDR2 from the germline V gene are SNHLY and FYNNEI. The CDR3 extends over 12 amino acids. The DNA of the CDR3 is TGTGCCAGCAGCCGAGGGGGAGGCGGCTACACCTTC. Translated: CASSRGGGGYTF.

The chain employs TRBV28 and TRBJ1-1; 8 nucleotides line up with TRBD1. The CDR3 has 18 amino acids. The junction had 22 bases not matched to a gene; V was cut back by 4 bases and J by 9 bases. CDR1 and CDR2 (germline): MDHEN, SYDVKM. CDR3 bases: TGTGCCAGCAGTTGGGGAGGACAGGGTCGAGTTTTTTCGAGCCAAGCTTTCTTT. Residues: CASSWGGQGRVFSSQAFF.